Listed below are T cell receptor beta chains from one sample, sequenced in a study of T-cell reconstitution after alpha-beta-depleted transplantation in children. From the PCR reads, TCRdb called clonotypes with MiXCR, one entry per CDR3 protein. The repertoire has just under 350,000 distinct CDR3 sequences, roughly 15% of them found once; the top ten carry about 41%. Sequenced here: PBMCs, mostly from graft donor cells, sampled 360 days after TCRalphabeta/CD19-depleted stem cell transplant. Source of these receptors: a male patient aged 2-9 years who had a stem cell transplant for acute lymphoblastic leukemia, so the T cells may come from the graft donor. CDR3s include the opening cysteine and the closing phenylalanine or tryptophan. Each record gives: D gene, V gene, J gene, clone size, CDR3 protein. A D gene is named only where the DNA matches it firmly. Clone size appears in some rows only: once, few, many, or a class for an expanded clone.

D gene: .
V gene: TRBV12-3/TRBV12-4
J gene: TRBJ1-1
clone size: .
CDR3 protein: CASSLFPVGRGNTEAFF

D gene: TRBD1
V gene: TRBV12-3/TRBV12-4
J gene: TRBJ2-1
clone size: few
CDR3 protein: CASSFGQQGAGEQFF

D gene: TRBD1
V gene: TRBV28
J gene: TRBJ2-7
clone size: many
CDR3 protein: CASRPGQDIYEQYF

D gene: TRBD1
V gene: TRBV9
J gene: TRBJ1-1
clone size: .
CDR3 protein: CASSVEDPTGNLNTEAFF

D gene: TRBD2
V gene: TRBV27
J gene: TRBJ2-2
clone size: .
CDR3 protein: CATLAAGGPNTGELFF

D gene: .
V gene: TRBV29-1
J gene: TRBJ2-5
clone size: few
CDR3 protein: CSVPGETQYF

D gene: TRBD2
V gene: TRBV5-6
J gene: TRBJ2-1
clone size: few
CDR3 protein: CASGDSGTTNEQFF

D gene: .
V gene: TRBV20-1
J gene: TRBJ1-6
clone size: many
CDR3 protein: CSARQWGTDSPLHF

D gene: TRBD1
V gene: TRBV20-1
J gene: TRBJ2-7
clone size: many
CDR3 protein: CSARDTDRVGYEQYF

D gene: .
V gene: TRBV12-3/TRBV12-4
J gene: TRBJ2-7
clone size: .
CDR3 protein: CASSLAPGSYEQYF

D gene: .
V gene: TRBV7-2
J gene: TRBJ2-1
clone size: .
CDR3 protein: CASSLVPESSYNEQFF

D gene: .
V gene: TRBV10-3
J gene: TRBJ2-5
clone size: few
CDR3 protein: CAISEGRGYGKETQYF

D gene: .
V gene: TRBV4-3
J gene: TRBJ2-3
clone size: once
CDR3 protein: CASSQGRAPTDTQYF

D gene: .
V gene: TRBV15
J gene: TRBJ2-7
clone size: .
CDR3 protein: CATSRELVGASYEQYF

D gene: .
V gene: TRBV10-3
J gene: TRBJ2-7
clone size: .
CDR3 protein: CAISETYEQYF

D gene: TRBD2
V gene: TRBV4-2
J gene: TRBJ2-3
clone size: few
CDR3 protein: CASSHGGSMFPDTQYF

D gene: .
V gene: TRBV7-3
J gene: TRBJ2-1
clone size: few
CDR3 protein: CASSQDRIHNEQFF

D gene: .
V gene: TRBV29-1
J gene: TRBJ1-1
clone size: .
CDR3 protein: CSARGTTVIPGTEAFF

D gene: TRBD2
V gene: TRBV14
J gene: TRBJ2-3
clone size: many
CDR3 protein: CASSQVLSSGRFITDTQYF

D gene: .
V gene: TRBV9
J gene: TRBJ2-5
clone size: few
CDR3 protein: CASSVADQETQYF

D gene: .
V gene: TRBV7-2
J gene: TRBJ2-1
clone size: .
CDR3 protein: CASSLKGEQFF

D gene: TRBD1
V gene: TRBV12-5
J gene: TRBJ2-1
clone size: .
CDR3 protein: CASAPGTGLRNEQFF

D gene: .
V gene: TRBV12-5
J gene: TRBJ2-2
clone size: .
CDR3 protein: CASGLVLRAAGGELFF

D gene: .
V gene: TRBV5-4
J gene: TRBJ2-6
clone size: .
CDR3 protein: CASSLAQERMSSGANVLTF

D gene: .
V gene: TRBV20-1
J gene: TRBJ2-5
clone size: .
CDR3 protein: CSARDQWGSDFEETQYF

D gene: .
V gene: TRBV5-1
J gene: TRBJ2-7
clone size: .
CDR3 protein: CASSFQTGDYDEQYF

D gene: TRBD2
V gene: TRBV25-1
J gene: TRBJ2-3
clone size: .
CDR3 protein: CASSAALGTSGRASTDTQYF

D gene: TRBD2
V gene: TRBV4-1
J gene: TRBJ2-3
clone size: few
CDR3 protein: CASSQGGVGRPLMTDTQYF

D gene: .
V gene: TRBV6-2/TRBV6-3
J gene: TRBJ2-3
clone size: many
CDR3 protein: CASSSEGGEEADTQYF

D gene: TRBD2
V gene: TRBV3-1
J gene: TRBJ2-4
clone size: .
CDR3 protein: CASSQDGPTSGRDIQYF

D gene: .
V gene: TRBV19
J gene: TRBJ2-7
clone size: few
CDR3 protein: CASSIKGSYEQYF

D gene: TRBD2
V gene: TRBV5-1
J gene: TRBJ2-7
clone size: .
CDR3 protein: CASSPRTSGRIPYEQYF

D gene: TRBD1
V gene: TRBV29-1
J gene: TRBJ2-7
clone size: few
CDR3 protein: CSVVTGQAVYEQYF

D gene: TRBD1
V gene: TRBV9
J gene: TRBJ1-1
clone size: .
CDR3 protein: CASSVEGDSALWGTEAFF

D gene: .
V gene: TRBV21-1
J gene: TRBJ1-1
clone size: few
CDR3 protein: CASSPQGARPMAEAFF

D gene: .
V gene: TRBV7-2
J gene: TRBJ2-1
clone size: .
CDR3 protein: CASSLDHWGLEQFF

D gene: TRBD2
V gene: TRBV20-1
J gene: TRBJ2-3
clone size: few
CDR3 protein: CSARGEGVGPDTQYF

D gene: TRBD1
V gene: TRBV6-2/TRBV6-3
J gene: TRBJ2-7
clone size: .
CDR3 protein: CASSDPRQGYYEQYF